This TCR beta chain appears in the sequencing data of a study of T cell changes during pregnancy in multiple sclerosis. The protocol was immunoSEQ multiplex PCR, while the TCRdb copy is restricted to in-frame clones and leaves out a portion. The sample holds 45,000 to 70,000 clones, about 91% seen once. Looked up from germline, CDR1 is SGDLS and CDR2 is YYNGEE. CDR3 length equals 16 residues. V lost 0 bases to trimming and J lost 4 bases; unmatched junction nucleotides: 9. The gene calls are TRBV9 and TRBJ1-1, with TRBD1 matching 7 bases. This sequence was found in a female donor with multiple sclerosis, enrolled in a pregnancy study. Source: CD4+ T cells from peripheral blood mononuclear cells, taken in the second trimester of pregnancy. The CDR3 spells CASSVATGVMGTEAFF. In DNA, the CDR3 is TGTGCCAGCAGCGTAGCAACAGGGGTGATGGGCACTGAAGCTTTCTTT. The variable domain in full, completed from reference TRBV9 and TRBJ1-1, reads DSGVTQTPKHLITATGQRVTLRCSPRSGDLSVYWYQQSLDQGLQFLIQYYNGEERAKGNILERFSAQQFPDLHSELNLSSLELGDSALYFCASSVATGVMGTEAFFGQGTRLTVV.